The table lists the clone carrying this T cell receptor beta chain with many counts. Its antigen is undetermined. Time point defined: sample taken at primary tumor resection. Material for sequencing was whole RNA from tumor, nontumor lung or frozen PBMC, left unsorted. This CDR3 comprises 17 residues. V was cut by 2 bases and J by 0 bases, with 17 bases left in between. The germline CDR1 and CDR2 sequences are SEHNR and FQNEAQ (reference sequence). This record belongs to a study of spatial heterogeneity in lung cancer. Study details: Tumor regions showed TCR transcript counts that correlated strongly with a T cell module score from matched bulk RNA-seq.

Findings of the study overall: Counts that tracked tumor mutation counts were those of expanded intratumoral alpha and beta TCRs.

On each TCR cDNA molecule, a unique molecular identifier was present. One entry per CDR3 protein results from TCRdb running MiXCR on the 5' RACE reads. The sample records 20,000 to 30,000 distinct CDR3 sequences, around 8.8% being singletons. The receptor's source is a male donor with early-stage non-small cell lung cancer. The chain couples TRBV7-9 to TRBJ2-7; tentatively, D is TRBD2 (7 bases). The sequences come from lung tumor tissue, collected at surgery. The CDR3 bases are TGTGCCAGCAGCTTATTTCGGCGCGGGGGCCGCTCCTACGAGCAGTACTTC. Protein sequence: CASSLFRRGGRSYEQYF.